These 12 T cell receptor beta chains originate from one sample sequenced in a study of CD8 T cells in Susac syndrome. Reverse transcription of about 0.5 to 1 ug RNA used random hexamers. TCRdb independently ran MiXCR on the immunoSEQ multiplex PCR reads; one entry per CDR3 protein. This sample carries fewer than 150,000 distinct CDR3 sequences, about 93% of them seen once, and the ten largest clones take 0.25% to 0.3%. The sequenced sample consisted of CD8+ T cells from PBMCs. These TCRs come from a human donor in good health.

This clonotype was seen just once. The chain links TRBV5-1 to TRBJ1-2, with D hard to call. V was trimmed by 1 base and J by 2 bases, leaving 9 bases between them. The V gene's germline CDR1 is SGHRS and CDR2 YFSETQ. This CDR3 is 14 amino acids long. As DNA, the CDR3 is TGCGCCAGCAGCTTGCCTAAGGAGAACTATGGCTACACCTTC. It translates to CASSLPKENYGYTF. Full variable domain (remainder filled in from reference TRBV5-1 and TRBJ1-2): KAGVTQTPRYLIKTRGQQVTLSCSPISGHRSVSWYQQTPGQGLQFLFEYFSETQRNKGNFPGRFSGRQFSNSRSEMNVSTLELGDSALYLCASSLPKENYGYTFGSGTRLTVV.

The chain combines TRBV12-3 or TRBV12-4 with TRBJ2-2, with D perhaps TRBD2 (6 bases). The CDR3 sequence is 13 residues long. Between the trimmed V and J ends, which lost 3 bases and 8 bases, there was a span of 10 bases. DNA of the CDR3: TGTGCCAGCAGTTTCGGGAGTTCTGGGGAGCTGTTTTTT. Translation gives CASSFGSSGELFF.

V and J are TRBV29-1 and TRBJ2-1, with TRBD2 as a possible D gene (6 bases). With 4 bases removed from V and 0 bases from J, the gap between germline ends came to 13 bases. CDR1 and CDR2 (germline): SQVTM, ANQGSEA. The CDR3 totals 15 residues. The CDR3 bases are TGCAGCGTTGGGGGAGCGGGTTTCTCCTACAATGAGCAGTTCTTC. Translated: CSVGGAGFSYNEQFF.

The V call is TRBV9, the J call TRBJ1-2; TRBD1 aligns across 11 bases. V gave up 3 bases and J gave up 8 bases; unmatched junction bases: 6. The CDR3 spans 14 residues. Germline V gives CDR1 SGDLS, CDR2 YYNGEE. The CDR3 DNA reads as TGTGCCAGCAGCGGGACAGGGGGCTTAGAAGGCTACACCTTC. It is translated as CASSGTGGLEGYTF.

In DNA, the CDR3 is TGCAGCGTTGCCGAGGGGGTAGTTCAGCCCCAGCATTTT. The encoded protein is CSVAEGVVQPQHF. This chain uses TRBV29-1 with TRBJ1-5, with D maybe TRBD1 (6 bases). The CDR3 extends over 13 amino acids. Germline lookup yields CDR1 SQVTM and CDR2 ANQGSEA. Trimming stripped 4 bases from V and 6 bases from J, with 13 bases between.

This chain connects TRBV7-2 to TRBJ1-2; possible D gene TRBD1, 6 bases. Trimming left V 4 bases short and J 3 bases short, with 9 bases between. CDR1 SGHTA and CDR2 FQGNSA come from the germline V gene. CDR3 length: 13 residues. DNA for the CDR3: TGTGCCAGCAGCTGGACAGAACACTATGGCTACACCTTC. Translation: CASSWTEHYGYTF.

This clonotype occurred once. The CDR3 loop reads CASSLMRESVEGYTF. CDR3 coding DNA: TGTGCCAGCAGTTTAATGAGGGAGTCGGTGGAGGGCTACACCTTC. The genes are TRBV27 and TRBJ1-2; D call uncertain. Deletions cut 2 bases from V and 8 bases from J, with 18 bases between. The CDR3 is made up of 15 amino acids. Germline CDR1 is MNHEY and CDR2 is SMNVEV (reference sequence).

This rearrangement joins TRBV12-3 or TRBV12-4 to TRBJ2-5; D is perhaps TRBD1 (6 bases). V dropped 3 bases and J dropped 4 bases, with 9 bases sitting between them. This CDR3 has 13 residues. The CDR3 coding sequence is TGTGCCAGCAGTTTGCCCAGGGGAGAGACCCAGTACTTC. The encoded protein is CASSLPRGETQYF.

The genes are TRBV12-3 or TRBV12-4 and TRBJ2-7, with D possibly called TRBD1 or TRBD2 (5 bases each). Trimming shortened V by 6 bases and J by 2 bases, and 14 bases separated the two germline ends. This CDR3 is 14 amino acids long. CDR3 bases: TGTGCCAGCAGCCGCCGGGACCCGACCTACGAGCAGTACTTC. This translates into CASSRRDPTYEQYF.

V usage is TRBV28 and J usage is TRBJ2-7, with D uncertain. Germline CDR1 and CDR2: MDHEN and SYDVKM. V dropped 5 bases and J dropped 3 bases, with 5 bases sitting between them. This CDR3 contains 11 residues. In nucleotides, the CDR3 is TGTGCCAGCAGTCCGTACTACGAGCAGTACTTC. Translating gives CASSPYYEQYF.

The gene calls are TRBV20-1 and TRBJ2-1; D unresolved. The CDR3 runs to 13 residues. V was clipped by 1 base and J by 9 bases, with 13 bases between them. Germline V lookup: CDR1 DFQATT, CDR2 SNEGSKA (reference sequence). The CDR3 loop is CSARAFIEFEQFF. The CDR3 nucleotides are TGCAGTGCTAGAGCTTTTATTGAGTTTGAGCAGTTCTTC.

The CDR3 is CSAAGTDTQYF. The CDR3 bases are TGCAGTGCAGCGGGAACAGATACGCAGTATTTT. The chain joins TRBV20-1 to TRBJ2-3; 7 bases are a match to TRBD2. Germline assignment: CDR1 DFQATT and CDR2 SNEGSKA (reference sequence). J lost 3 bases, V lost 6 bases, and 0 bases had no gene match. This CDR3 is 11 amino acids long.